Listed below are T cell receptor beta chains from one sample, sequenced in a study of T-cell reconstitution after alpha-beta-depleted transplantation in children. One entry per CDR3 protein results from TCRdb running MiXCR on the PCR reads. The sample shows about 610,000 distinct CDR3 sequences, roughly a tenth of them seen only once. The starting material was PBMCs from the stem cell graft donor, obtained from the stem cell graft. These receptor sequences come from a human donor who donated a stem cell graft to a child with acute myeloid leukemia. Both conserved end residues are part of each CDR3. D genes are given only for firm matches. Not all rows give a size; the values are once, few, many and, for expanded clones, a class.

v_call,clone_size,j_call,d_call,cdr3_length,cdr3_aa,cdr3_nt
TRBV6-2/TRBV6-3,many,TRBJ2-2,NA,13,CASSYREIGELFF,TGTGCCAGCAGTTACAGGGAGATCGGGGAGCTGTTTTTT
TRBV7-9,few,TRBJ2-7,TRBD2,16,CASSSPSGRESYEQYF,TGTGCCAGCAGCTCGCCCAGCGGGAGGGAGTCCTACGAGCAGTACTTC
TRBV29-1,NA,TRBJ1-2,NA,11,CSVGRSDGYTF,TGCAGCGTTGGTCGGTCTGATGGCTACACCTTC
TRBV6-5,NA,TRBJ2-1,TRBD2,18,CASSYLSSGAGGPGEQFF,TGTGCCAGCAGTTATCTCTCCTCCGGGGCGGGAGGGCCGGGTGAGCAGTTCTTC
TRBV7-2,many,TRBJ2-7,NA,12,CATNEGAYEQYF,TGTGCCACCAACGAGGGTGCCTACGAGCAGTACTTC
TRBV5-1,many,TRBJ2-2,NA,12,CASSSNPIELFF,TGCGCCAGCAGCTCGAACCCAATCGAGCTGTTTTTT
TRBV29-1,NA,TRBJ1-2,NA,13,CSVEERGSYGYTF,TGCAGCGTTGAAGAGAGGGGCAGCTATGGCTACACCTTC
TRBV20-1,few,TRBJ2-3,NA,17,CSARDPGSGSHTDTQYF,TGCAGTGCTAGAGATCCCGGTTCCGGGAGCCACACAGATACGCAGTATTTT
TRBV24-1,NA,TRBJ2-3,NA,12,CATSDGVSTQYF,TGTGCCACCAGTGATGGCGTCAGTACGCAGTATTTT
TRBV10-3,many,TRBJ2-7,NA,20,CAISDRRGGATSPVAGEQYF,TGTGCCATCAGTGATCGGAGGGGGGGCGCGACTAGCCCAGTGGCGGGCGAGCAGTACTTC
TRBV20-1,many,TRBJ2-1,TRBD2,13,CSARGGGRDEQFF,TGCAGTGCCAGGGGTGGCGGGAGGGACGAGCAGTTCTTC
TRBV29-1,many,TRBJ2-4,NA,13,CSVEDRAKNIQYF,TGCAGCGTTGAAGATCGCGCAAAAAACATTCAGTACTTC
TRBV19,NA,TRBJ2-1,TRBD2,20,CASRRGTSGSKGSSYNEQFF,TGTGCCAGCCGGCGCGGGACTAGCGGGAGCAAAGGGAGCTCCTACAATGAGCAGTTCTTC
TRBV5-1,many,TRBJ1-6,TRBD1,15,CASSRDSSYNSPLHF,TGCGCCAGCAGCCGGGACAGCTCCTATAATTCACCCCTCCACTTT
TRBV5-1,many,TRBJ1-1,NA,15,CASSLSAGMNTEAFF,TGCGCCAGCAGCTTGTCTGCCGGGATGAACACTGAAGCTTTCTTT
TRBV29-1,many,TRBJ1-1,NA,11,CSADFRAMAFF,TGCAGCGCCGATTTCCGGGCCATGGCTTTCTTT
TRBV15,NA,TRBJ1-4,NA,14,CATSRRTVTEKLFF,TGTGCCACCAGCAGGAGGACAGTAACTGAAAAACTGTTTTTT
TRBV2,few,TRBJ2-3,TRBD1,15,CASSPRTGKQDTQYF,TGTGCCAGCAGTCCCCGGACAGGGAAGCAAGATACGCAGTATTTT
TRBV7-9,few,TRBJ2-7,TRBD1,15,CASSTGQVDLYEQYF,TGTGCCAGCAGCACCGGACAGGTAGATCTATACGAGCAGTACTTC
TRBV6-2/TRBV6-3,many,TRBJ2-1,NA,13,CASKRSPNNEQFF,TGTGCCAGCAAGCGCTCTCCGAACAATGAGCAGTTCTTC
TRBV29-1,many,TRBJ2-1,NA,12,CSAQGGGNEQFF,TGCAGCGCCCAAGGTGGGGGCAATGAGCAGTTCTTC
TRBV27,NA,TRBJ1-2,TRBD1,14,CASSFTGGVYGYTF,TGTGCCAGCAGTTTTACAGGGGGCGTATATGGCTACACCTTC
TRBV7-9,many,TRBJ2-3,NA,17,CASNPRRQNRSTDTQYF,TGTGCCAGCAACCCTCGTAGACAGAACCGCAGCACAGATACGCAGTATTTT
TRBV5-1,once,TRBJ1-5,NA,13,CASSLGRDQPQLF,TGCGCCAGCAGCTTGGGCCGGGATCAGCCCCAGCTTTTT
TRBV30,NA,TRBJ2-5,NA,13,CAWRGRSQETQYF,TGTGCCTGGAGGGGCAGGTCCCAGGAGACCCAGTACTTC
TRBV7-2,few,TRBJ1-5,NA,13,CASSLVSEQPQHF,TGTGCCAGCAGCTTAGTCAGTGAACAGCCCCAGCATTTT
TRBV18,few,TRBJ2-1,NA,13,CASSPQTSKEQFF,TGTGCCAGCTCACCCCAGACTAGTAAGGAGCAGTTCTTC
TRBV5-1,NA,TRBJ2-7,TRBD2,18,CASSLEASGWTSGYEQYF,TGCGCCAGCAGCTTGGAGGCTAGCGGGTGGACTAGCGGATACGAGCAGTACTTC
TRBV6-2/TRBV6-3,NA,TRBJ2-7,TRBD1,14,CASRLTGGDYEQYF,TGTGCCAGCAGACTGACAGGGGGCGACTACGAGCAGTACTTC
TRBV29-1,few,TRBJ2-5,TRBD2,14,CSVEDLAVQETQYF,TGCAGCGTTGAAGATCTAGCGGTTCAAGAGACCCAGTACTTC
TRBV20-1,few,TRBJ2-2,TRBD2,14,CSASRGRNTGELFF,TGCAGTGCTAGCCGCGGGAGGAACACCGGGGAGCTGTTTTTT
TRBV11-2,NA,TRBJ2-5,TRBD2,16,CASSLYTGTSGETQYF,TGTGCCAGCAGCCTATACACTGGGACTAGCGGAGAGACCCAGTACTTC
TRBV3-1,many,TRBJ2-1,NA,15,CASSQEGGLYNEQFF,TGTGCCAGCAGCCAAGAAGGCGGGCTTTACAATGAGCAGTTCTTC
TRBV18,NA,TRBJ1-1,NA,16,CASSPLLGATNTEAFF,TGTGCCAGCTCACCACTACTAGGGGCAACGAACACTGAAGCTTTCTTT
TRBV7-2,few,TRBJ2-5,NA,13,CASSYREPETQYF,TGTGCCAGCAGCTACCGGGAGCCCGAGACCCAGTACTTC
TRBV9,few,TRBJ1-4,NA,15,CASSATGFTNEKLFF,TGTGCCAGCAGCGCCACAGGCTTTACTAATGAAAAACTGTTTTTT
TRBV27,many,TRBJ2-7,TRBD1,14,CASSLGQGYHEQYF,TGTGCCAGCAGTTTAGGACAGGGTTACCACGAGCAGTACTTC
TRBV7-2,few,TRBJ2-3,NA,15,CASSSSSGPTDTQYF,TGTGCCAGCAGCTCGTCAAGCGGGCCCACAGATACGCAGTATTTT
TRBV12-3/TRBV12-4,NA,TRBJ1-1,NA,13,CASSLGPITEAFF,TGTGCCAGCAGTTTGGGTCCTATAACTGAAGCTTTCTTT
TRBV3-1,few,TRBJ2-7,TRBD2,16,CASSHVSGRSSYEQYF,TGTGCCAGCAGCCACGTTAGCGGGAGAAGTTCCTACGAGCAGTACTTC
TRBV3-1,once,TRBJ2-3,NA,14,CASSPSHSSDTQYF,TGTGCCAGCAGCCCTTCCCATAGTTCGGATACGCAGTATTTT
TRBV20-1,few,TRBJ2-3,TRBD1,15,CSALDGTASTDTQYF,TGCAGTGCTCTGGACGGGACAGCTAGCACAGATACGCAGTATTTT
TRBV29-1,many,TRBJ2-5,NA,12,CSVVGLQETQYF,TGCAGCGTTGTGGGACTCCAAGAGACCCAGTACTTC
TRBV6-2/TRBV6-3,few,TRBJ2-4,TRBD1,15,CASTNPRTGGSIQYF,TGTGCCAGCACCAATCCCCGGACAGGGGGCAGCATTCAGTACTTC
TRBV10-3,few,TRBJ2-4,NA,13,CAISEGPQNIQYF,TGTGCCATCAGTGAGGGTCCGCAAAACATTCAGTACTTC
TRBV12-3/TRBV12-4,few,TRBJ2-5,TRBD2,16,CASSLLGLAGGETQYF,TGTGCCAGCAGTTTACTCGGACTAGCGGGAGGAGAGACCCAGTACTTC
TRBV7-8,few,TRBJ2-5,TRBD2,17,CASSLGGSGIIQETQYF,TGTGCCAGCAGCTTAGGGGGTAGCGGGATCATTCAAGAGACCCAGTACTTC
TRBV29-1,NA,TRBJ2-5,TRBD1,13,CSAGQGGGETQYF,TGCAGCGCCGGACAGGGTGGGGGAGAGACCCAGTACTTC
TRBV7-2,many,TRBJ2-7,TRBD2,16,CASSRQSGLAGGEQYF,TGTGCCAGCAGCCGTCAGTCAGGACTAGCGGGAGGCGAGCAGTACTTC
TRBV4-3,NA,TRBJ2-1,TRBD2,14,CASSHRGLANEQFF,TGCGCCAGCAGCCACCGGGGACTAGCGAATGAGCAGTTCTTC
TRBV6-2/TRBV6-3,many,TRBJ2-7,NA,14,CASRPSGRAYEQYF,TGTGCCAGCAGACCGAGTGGCAGGGCTTACGAGCAGTACTTC
TRBV6-5,NA,TRBJ1-2,TRBD1,15,CASTRQGTANYGYTF,TGTGCCAGCACCAGACAGGGAACAGCTAACTATGGCTACACCTTC
TRBV20-1,NA,TRBJ1-6,TRBD1,12,CSATGQNSPLHF,TGCAGTGCCACGGGACAGAATTCACCCCTCCACTTT
TRBV20-1,few,TRBJ2-7,TRBD2,18,CSAPKVGGTSGPIYEQYF,TGCAGTGCTCCTAAGGTCGGTGGGACTAGCGGGCCTATCTACGAGCAGTACTTC
TRBV6-2/TRBV6-3,many,TRBJ2-1,TRBD2,15,CASSKLAGSYNEQFF,TGTGCCAGCAGCAAACTAGCGGGGAGCTACAATGAGCAGTTCTTC
TRBV20-1,many,TRBJ2-3,TRBD2,14,CSAISGRGTDTQYF,TGCAGTGCCATTAGCGGGAGAGGCACAGATACGCAGTATTTT
TRBV29-1,few,TRBJ1-2,NA,14,CSPRAGLKSYGYTF,TGCAGCCCCCGAGCGGGGCTAAAATCCTATGGCTACACCTTC
TRBV5-5,few,TRBJ2-5,TRBD2,14,CASSFSSGQETQYF,TGTGCCAGCAGCTTCTCTAGCGGCCAAGAGACCCAGTACTTC
TRBV6-5,NA,TRBJ1-1,NA,14,CASSYSWKNTEAFF,TGTGCCAGCAGTTACTCATGGAAGAACACTGAAGCTTTCTTT